This T cell receptor (beta chain) was recorded in a study of cytomegalovirus exposure and HLA in healthy donors. Study summary: Inside one of the first data releases sat roughly 80 million unique TCRs taken from HLA-typed donors.

The primer mix had 60 Vbeta and 13 Jbeta primers. Profiled with immunoSEQ multiplex PCR; TCRdb holds only in-frame clones, not every one. The sample carries 150,000 to 200,000 clones, 70% to 85% recorded once. CDR3 length: 17 residues. The junction had 12 bases not matched to a gene; V was cut back by 4 bases and J by 2 bases. Looked up from germline, CDR1 is SGHDT and CDR2 is YYEEEE. The chain combines TRBV5-6 with TRBJ2-1, with 7 bases lining up with TRBD1. The clonotype originates from a man aged 18 to 29 in good health and CMV-seronegative. The source material was PBMCs. The CDR3 loop reads CASSLDLPGTAYNEQFF. The DNA of the CDR3 is TGTGCCAGCAGCCTGGACCTTCCCGGGACAGCCTACAATGAGCAGTTCTTC.